This T cell receptor beta chain was obtained from a study of T cells in Graves' hyperthyroidism and ophthalmopathy. TCR beta CDR3 sequences were amplified from RNA transcripts. The study used the HTBI primer set for a first-round RT-PCR of the TCR CDR3. MiXCR was run by TCRdb on the multiplex PCR reads, yielding one entry per CDR3 protein. The sample includes around 250,000 distinct CDR3 sequences, about 15% of them seen just once. The blood specimen was taken at initial hyperthyroidism diagnosis, before any ophthalmopathy symptoms. Germline V lookup: CDR1 SGHRS, CDR2 YFSETQ. With V trimmed by 5 bases and J by 7 bases, 8 bases remained unmatched. The CDR3 spans 15 residues.

The V and J genes are TRBV5-1 and TRBJ2-2; 10 nucleotides align to TRBD1. Sequencing was carried out using blood. This clonotype was sampled from a woman between 40 and 55 years old with Graves' hyperthyroidism that later progressed to Graves' ophthalmopathy. CDR3 in amino acids: CASRDDRGLGGELFF. For the CDR3, the DNA is TGCGCCAGCAGAGATGACAGGGGGCTGGGCGGGGAGCTGTTTTTT.